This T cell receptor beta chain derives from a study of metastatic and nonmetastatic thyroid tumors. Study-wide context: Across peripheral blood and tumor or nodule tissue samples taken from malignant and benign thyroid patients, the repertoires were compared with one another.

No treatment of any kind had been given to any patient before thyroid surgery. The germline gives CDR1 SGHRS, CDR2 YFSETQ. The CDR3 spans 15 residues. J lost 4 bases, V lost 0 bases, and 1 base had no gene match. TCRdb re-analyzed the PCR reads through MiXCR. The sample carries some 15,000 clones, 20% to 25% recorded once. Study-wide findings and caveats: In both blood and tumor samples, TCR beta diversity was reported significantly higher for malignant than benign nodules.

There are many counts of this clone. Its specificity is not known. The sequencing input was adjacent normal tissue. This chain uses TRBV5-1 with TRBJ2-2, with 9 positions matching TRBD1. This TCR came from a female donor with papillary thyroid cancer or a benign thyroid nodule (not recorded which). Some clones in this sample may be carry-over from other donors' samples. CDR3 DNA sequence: TGCGCCAGCAGCTTGGGACAGGGGGGCACCGGGGAGCTGTTTTTT. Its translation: CASSLGQGGTGELFF. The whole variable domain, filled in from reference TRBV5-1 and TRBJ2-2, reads KAGVTQTPRYLIKTRGQQVTLSCSPISGHRSVSWYQQTPGQGLQFLFEYFSETQRNKGNFPGRFSGRQFSNSRSEMNVSTLELGDSALYLCASSLGQGGTGELFFGEGSRLTVL.